This TCR beta chain was identified during a study of identical twins (dated by TCRdb to the mid-2010s). Regarding the research as a whole: The study deep-sequenced TCR alpha and beta repertoires from monozygotic twins, unrelated adults of various ages and cord blood to test whether fetal clonotypes persist. To rule out contamination, the twin experiments were replicated at different times with different library preparation protocols. Here is what the overall study found, with its caveats: Invariant T cells such as MAIT and iNKT could partly confound zero-insertion analyses, although diverse VJ usage argued against such confounding for most clonotypes. In monozygotic twins, out-of-frame TCR alpha sharing was systematically underestimated by recombination models, although the models agreed with sharing between unrelated individuals. In beta out-of-frame sequences, excess twin sharing was weaker, because having fewer shared sequences lowered the signal-to-noise ratio. Out-of-frame TCR alpha sequences shared between twins showed an excess of low generation-probability sequences compared with coincidental sharing between unrelated individuals. Abundant cord blood beta clonotypes had fewer insertions, young adult naive repertoires showed a similar but weaker trend, and memory repertoires showed no such trend. Because the same donors could not be followed over many years, the conclusions relied on cross-sectional statistical analysis.

This clonotype showed up many times. Its antigen is not yet known. Per-base qualities were not stored, and no clone one base away is much larger. The method was 5' RACE. TCRdb shows the sequencer as Illumina HiSeq 2000. Template switching introduced a universal primer binding site; the final cDNA contained a unique molecular identifier, enabling accurate counting of TCR cDNA molecules. Specific primers in the conserved constant-segment region were used to synthesize first-strand cDNA for TCR alpha and beta chains. To control for contamination, every cDNA library carried two barcodes: a SMART-Mk sample barcode plus Illumina barcodes. Two successive PCR steps introduced TruSeq adapter sequences along with Illumina sample barcodes. TCR alpha and beta cDNA libraries were sequenced on the Illumina HiSeq platform with custom primers. The authors processed their data as follows. MiGEC processed the raw reads to extract unique molecular identifiers, while MiXCR was used to determine the CDR3 positions. For each individual, recombination models were inferred using an EM algorithm with the repgenHMM and IGoR tools. The analysis of shared clonotypes was done with the tcR package in R, with sharing normalized by the product of cloneset sizes. To study raw recombination without the effects of thymic and clonal selection, out-of-frame nonproductive sequences were analyzed. The public reads were reprocessed in TCRdb via fastp at Q25 and MiXCR, keeping in-frame beta chains. Under each unique CDR3 protein, matching rows form one entry showing the most common genes and DNA. What appears here as the V and J calls and clone size reflects TCRdb's work, not the paper's. The sample data list around 290,000 distinct CDR3 sequences, and nearly 9.5% of these were observed just once. In total, the top ten clones hold 5.5% to 9% of the sample.

Every donor was a healthy Caucasian. The twin cohort comprised three pairs of female monozygotic twins, all aged roughly 18 to 29 years. Positive isolation kits from Invitrogen were used to isolate the CD4+ and CD8+ T cell populations. The same sample was also studied in work on yellow fever vaccine responses in identical twins. Reported in the second study: The authors reported that the T cell response to vaccination in identical twins appeared partly convergent and partly personalized. In the study, vaccine-responding T cell clones were precisely tracked in identical twins.

The material sequenced was CD8+ T cells sorted from blood. This sequence was found in a woman aged 18-35 years in good health.

The CDR3 has the sequence CASSLSASSGYEQYF. The bases are TGTGCCAGCAGTTTATCGGCCTCCTCAGGGTACGAGCAGTACTTC. The chain couples TRBV27 to TRBJ2-7; possibly the D gene is TRBD1, per 5 matching bases. The germline V gene (reference sequence) supplies CDR1 MNHEY and CDR2 SMNVEV. Spanning cysteine to phenylalanine, the CDR3 consists of 15 amino acids. The sequence is cut down to CDR3 DNA, 45 bases in frame from base 1. V gives up 0 bases and J gives up 4 bases, and the segment between their germline ends measures 13 bases.